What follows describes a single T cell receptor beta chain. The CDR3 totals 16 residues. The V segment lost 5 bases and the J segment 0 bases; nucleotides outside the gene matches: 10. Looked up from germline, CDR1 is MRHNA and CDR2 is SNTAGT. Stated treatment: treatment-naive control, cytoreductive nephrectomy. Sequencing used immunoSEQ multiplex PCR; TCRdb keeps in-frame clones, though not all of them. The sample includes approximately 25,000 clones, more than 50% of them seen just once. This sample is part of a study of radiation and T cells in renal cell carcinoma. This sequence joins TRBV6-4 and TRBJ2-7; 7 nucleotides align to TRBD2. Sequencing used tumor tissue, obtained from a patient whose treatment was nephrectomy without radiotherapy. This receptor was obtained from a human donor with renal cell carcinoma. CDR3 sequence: CASSYRTGGSSYEQYF. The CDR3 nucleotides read TGTGCCAGCAGTTACCGGACGGGGGGAAGCTCCTACGAGCAGTACTTC.